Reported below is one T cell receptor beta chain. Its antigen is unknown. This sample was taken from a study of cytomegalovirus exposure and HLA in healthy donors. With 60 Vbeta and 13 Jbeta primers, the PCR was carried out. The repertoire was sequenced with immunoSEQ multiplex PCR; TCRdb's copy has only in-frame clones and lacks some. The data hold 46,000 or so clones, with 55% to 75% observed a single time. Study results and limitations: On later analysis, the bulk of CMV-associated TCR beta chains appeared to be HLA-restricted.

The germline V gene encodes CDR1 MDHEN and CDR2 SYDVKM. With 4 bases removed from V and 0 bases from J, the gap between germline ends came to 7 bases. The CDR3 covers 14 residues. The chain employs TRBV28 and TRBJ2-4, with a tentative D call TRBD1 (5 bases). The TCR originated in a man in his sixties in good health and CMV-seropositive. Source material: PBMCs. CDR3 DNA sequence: TGTGCCAGCAGTTCTGACAGAGCCAAAAACATTCAGTACTTC. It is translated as CASSSDRAKNIQYF.